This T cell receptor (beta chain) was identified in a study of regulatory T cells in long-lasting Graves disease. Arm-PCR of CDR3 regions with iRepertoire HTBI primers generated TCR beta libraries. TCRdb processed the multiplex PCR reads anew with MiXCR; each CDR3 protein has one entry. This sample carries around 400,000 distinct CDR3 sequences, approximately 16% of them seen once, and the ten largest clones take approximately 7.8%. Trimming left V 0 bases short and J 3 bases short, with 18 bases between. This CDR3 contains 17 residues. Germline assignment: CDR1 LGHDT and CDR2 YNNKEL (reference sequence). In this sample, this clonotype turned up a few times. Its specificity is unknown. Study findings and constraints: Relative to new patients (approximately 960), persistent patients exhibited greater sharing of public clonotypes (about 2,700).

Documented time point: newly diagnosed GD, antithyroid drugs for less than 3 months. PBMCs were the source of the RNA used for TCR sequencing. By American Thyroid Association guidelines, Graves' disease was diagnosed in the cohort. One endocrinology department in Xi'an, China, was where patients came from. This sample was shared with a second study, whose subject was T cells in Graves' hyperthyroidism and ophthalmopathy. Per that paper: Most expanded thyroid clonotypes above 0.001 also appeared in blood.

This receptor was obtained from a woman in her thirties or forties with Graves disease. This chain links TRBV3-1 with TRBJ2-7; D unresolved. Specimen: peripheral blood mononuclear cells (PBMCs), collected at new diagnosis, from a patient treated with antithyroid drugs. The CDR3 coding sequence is TGTGCCAGCAGCCAAGAAAACCCTAGAATTTCCCACTACGAGCAGTACTTC. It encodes CASSQENPRISHYEQYF.